This T cell receptor (beta chain) was sequenced for a study of shared clonotypes between healthy human individuals. Authors' data handling: Junction-only sequences produced by ImmunoSEQ had no quality scores, so filtering differed. Sequenced by immunoSEQ multiplex PCR; TCRdb stores in-frame clones only, minus some. Clone size and the V and J calls come from that table; the DNA yielded D and trimming. The sample includes 2 million to 2.5 million clones, around 93% seen only once; the top ten take around 0.38%. Germline V gene sequence: CDR1 KGHSH, CDR2 LQKENI. The CDR3 sequence is 16 residues long. Trimming left V 3 bases short and J 2 bases short, with 14 bases between. CD4+ cells yielded CD45RA+ naive and CD45RA-negative memory subsets.

This TCR came from a man between 18 and 29 years old in good health. Some clones in this sample may be carry-over from other donors' samples. Specimen: naive CD4+ T cells from PBMCs. The subset is: CD45RA+ positively selected. This chain links TRBV18 with TRBJ1-5; D may be TRBD1 (6 bases). For the CDR3, the DNA is TGTGCCAGCTCACCCTTCCGGGACACTCGCAATCAGCCCCAGCATTTT. Residues: CASSPFRDTRNQPQHF.